This TCR beta chain was recovered during a study of OX40 agonist ivuxolimab in advanced cancers. After removal of 5 bases from V and 2 bases from J, the junction contained 8 bases not matched to a gene. This CDR3 region has 17 residues. CDR1 and CDR2 (germline): LNHDA, SQIVND (reference sequence). The data were produced by immunoSEQ multiplex PCR, yet TCRdb's version contains in-frame clones alone and is incomplete. Among some 38,000 clones listed, about 90% were seen once. This rearrangement joins TRBV19 to TRBJ2-3, with 12 bases identical to TRBD2. The input for sequencing was CD4+ or CD8+ T cells sorted from blood, taken in a trial of the OX40 agonist ivuxolimab. The sequence was collected from an adult with an advanced solid tumor such as melanoma, head and neck, liver or kidney cancer. The CDR3 region is CASSLRLAGVNTDTQYF. CDR3 coding DNA: TGTGCCAGTAGTCTAAGACTAGCGGGAGTCAACACAGATACGCAGTATTTT.